The entry below describes one TCR beta chain. Its antigen is unknown. V lost 5 bases, J lost 4 bases, and 6 bases stayed unmatched. Germline V gene lookup returns CDR1 MNHEY and CDR2 SVGAGI. The CDR3 contains 14 residues. This sample was included in a study of shared clonotypes between healthy human individuals. Across the whole study: Three plates each covered CD4 naive and memory; CD8 naive two, CD8 memory one.

Study-wide points: The four-donor shared clonotypes exceeded non-shared clonotypes in generation probability, with non-shared ones scoring lower. Clonotype sharing across a few donors was observed for 4% to 6.5% of naive CD4 clonotypes.

The deep-level immunoSEQ assay was used. The repertoire was sequenced with immunoSEQ multiplex PCR; TCRdb's copy has only in-frame clones and lacks some. The repertoire holds around 700,000 clones, with about 78% as singletons. This TCR came from a woman aged 25 to 39 in good health. The material sequenced was memory CD4+ T cells sorted from blood. Noted subset: CD45RA-negative fraction. The chain links TRBV6-5 to TRBJ1-2; 8 bases agree with TRBD1. The CDR3 DNA reads TGTGCCAGCAGTAAACAGGGGGTCGGCTATGGCTACACCTTC. It is translated as CASSKQGVGYGYTF.